What follows are 23 T cell receptor beta chains derived from one specimen sequenced in a study of blood T cell repertoires in COVID-19. The data were produced by immunoSEQ multiplex PCR, yet TCRdb's version contains in-frame clones alone and is incomplete. The sample gives 120,000 to 150,000 clones, 70% to 90% of which show up once; just under 3% is in the top ten. The sample comprised peripheral blood. The receptors come from a man between 50 and 59 years old with acute or convalescent COVID-19.

The chain joins TRBV11-2 to TRBJ2-7; D gene uncertain. Germline loops: CDR1 SGHAT, CDR2 FQNNGV. With 0 bases removed from V and 3 bases from J, the gap between germline ends came to 9 bases. The CDR3 runs to 14 residues. Written as DNA, the CDR3 is TGTGCCAGCAGCTTAGATCCCGGGTTCTACGAGCAGTACTTC. Translation: CASSLDPGFYEQYF.

This chain links TRBV19 with TRBJ1-1; D is unclear. This CDR3 is 14 amino acids long. The germline V and J ends were trimmed by 1 base and 2 bases, with 8 bases remaining between them. In germline, CDR1 is LNHDA, CDR2 SQIVND (reference sequence). This chain's CDR3 is CASSIANFNTEAFF. CDR3 nucleotides: TGTGCCAGTAGTATAGCTAACTTCAACACTGAAGCTTTCTTT.

The gene calls are TRBV6-1 and TRBJ1-6; 9 nucleotides match TRBD1. With V trimmed by 4 bases and J by 5 bases, 6 bases remained unmatched. Per germline, CDR1 MNHNS and CDR2 SASEGT. The CDR3 has 16 residues. CDR3 residues: CASSVTGGADNSPLHF. DNA of the CDR3: TGTGCCAGCAGTGTAACAGGGGGCGCCGATAATTCACCCCTCCACTTT.

This chain connects TRBV29-1 to TRBJ1-1; no clear D. There are 12 residues in the CDR3. V was pared by 6 bases and J by 1 base, with 9 bases between. Germline V gene data show CDR1 as SQVTM and CDR2 as ANQGSEA. The CDR3 spells CSVRLANTEAFF. The CDR3, as DNA: TGCAGCGTACGCCTGGCGAACACTGAAGCTTTCTTT. The full variable domain, in which reference TRBV29-1 and TRBJ1-1 provide the parts outside the CDR3, is SAVISQKPSRDICQRGTSLTIQCQVDSQVTMMFWYRQQPGQSLTLIATANQGSEATYESGFVIDKFPISRPNLTFSTLTVSNMSPEDSSIYLCSVRLANTEAFFGQGTRLTVV.

The chain links TRBV5-1 to TRBJ1-5, with a weak D call TRBD1 (5 bases). Trimming took 2 bases from V and 6 from J, leaving 15 bases between them. Germline V lookup: CDR1 SGHRS, CDR2 YFSETQ. This CDR3 region has 15 residues. The CDR3: CASSLWGGTGQPQHF. The CDR3 bases are TGCGCCAGCAGCTTATGGGGCGGCACGGGTCAGCCCCAGCATTTT. Together with reference TRBV5-1 and TRBJ1-5, the CDR3 gives the full variable domain: KAGVTQTPRYLIKTRGQQVTLSCSPISGHRSVSWYQQTPGQGLQFLFEYFSETQRNKGNFPGRFSGRQFSNSRSEMNVSTLELGDSALYLCASSLWGGTGQPQHFGDGTRLSIL.

The CDR3 coding sequence is TGTGCCAGCGTTGAGGACACCGGAAACATTCAGTACTTC. This sequence encodes CASVEDTGNIQYF. The rearrangement uses TRBV6-5 and TRBJ2-4; D might be TRBD1 (5 bases). There are 13 residues in the CDR3. Germline V gene lookup returns CDR1 MNHEY and CDR2 SVGAGI. Trimming shortened V by 8 bases and J by 6 bases, and 14 bases separated the two germline ends.

V and J are TRBV27 and TRBJ1-6, with a tentative D call TRBD1 (5 bases). The CDR3 consists of 15 residues. The V end was cut by 2 bases, the J end by 7 bases, with 12 bases between. CDR1 is MNHEY and CDR2 is SMNVEV in the germline V gene (reference sequence). In DNA form, the CDR3 reads TGTGCCAGCAGTTTAGGAGGGGCTCCAAATTCACCCCTCCACTTT. It specifies CASSLGGAPNSPLHF.

The chain couples TRBV11-1 to TRBJ1-5; D call uncertain. The CDR3 has 13 amino acids. Trimming took 1 base from V and 5 from J, leaving 6 bases between them. Germline loops: CDR1 SGHAT, CDR2 FQDESV (reference sequence). CDR3 DNA sequence: TGTGCCAGCAGCTTAGAACGGGATCAGCCCCAGCATTTT. Translation gives CASSLERDQPQHF.

The V call is TRBV25-1, the J call TRBJ1-1; 8 positions agree with TRBD1. After removal of 8 bases from V and 8 bases from J, the junction contained 13 bases not matched to a gene. Germline-derived CDR1 and CDR2 are MGHDK and SYGVNS. The CDR3 has 14 residues. CDR3 sequence (DNA): TGTGCCAGCCGTCCCTTACAGGGGGTGAAGGAAGCTTTCTTT. Translating gives CASRPLQGVKEAFF.

This chain connects TRBV6-5 to TRBJ2-1, with D tentatively TRBD1 (6 bases). Per germline, CDR1 MNHEY and CDR2 SVGAGI. V gave up 0 bases and J gave up 4 bases, with 10 bases separating them. This CDR3 comprises 15 residues. The CDR3 sequence: CASSYSTQGYNEQFF. CDR3 sequence (DNA): TGTGCCAGCAGTTACTCGACACAGGGATACAATGAGCAGTTCTTC.

CDR3 in amino acids: CATSRPGQSEQYF. The CDR3 bases are TGTGCCACCAGCAGACCCGGACAGAGCGAGCAGTACTTC. The rearrangement links TRBV15 to TRBJ2-7; maybe TRBD1 (6 bases). V was pared by 2 bases and J by 6 bases, with 11 bases between. The CDR3 totals 13 residues. Germline loops: CDR1 LNHNV, CDR2 YYDKDF (reference sequence).

This chain connects TRBV7-9 to TRBJ2-7; D is perhaps TRBD1 (6 bases). The CDR3 length is 15 residues. The germline CDR1 and CDR2 sequences are SEHNR and FQNEAQ (reference sequence). Trimming pared 5 bases from V and 3 bases from J, leaving 17 bases between. The CDR3 DNA sequence: TGTGCCAGCAGCATCTCAGGGGATACTTACTACGAGCAGTACTTC. It translates to CASSISGDTYYEQYF. Together with reference TRBV7-9 and TRBJ2-7, the CDR3 gives the full variable domain: DTGVSQNPRHKITKRGQNVTFRCDPISEHNRLYWYRQTLGQGPEFLTYFQNEAQLEKSRLLSDRFSAERPKGSFSTLEIQRTEQGDSAMYLCASSISGDTYYEQYFGPGTRLTVT.

This chain uses TRBV28 with TRBJ2-1, with 7 nucleotides matching TRBD2. Looked up from germline, CDR1 is MDHEN and CDR2 is SYDVKM. V was clipped by 5 bases and J by 8 bases; unmatched bases: 6. The CDR3 spans 13 residues. This chain's CDR3 is CASSPGTMDEQFF. CDR3 sequence (DNA): TGTGCCAGCAGTCCCGGGACTATGGATGAGCAGTTCTTC.

This clone was found once. J is TRBJ1-2 and V is TRBV4-2, with 7 bases identical to TRBD1. In germline, CDR1 is LGHNA, CDR2 YNFKEQ. After removal of 0 bases from V and 4 bases from J, the junction contained 2 bases not matched to a gene. The CDR3 runs 14 residues. The CDR3 spells CASSQEDRSYGYTF. CDR3 in DNA: TGTGCCAGCAGCCAAGAGGACAGGAGCTATGGCTACACCTTC.

The chain couples TRBV5-4 to TRBJ1-6; no clear D gene. The V gene lost 0 bases and the J gene lost 6 bases, with 10 bases spanning the gap. The CDR3 loop spans 15 amino acids. Germline-derived CDR1 and CDR2 are SGHNT and YYREEE (reference sequence). This CDR3 is CASSLGGMGNSPLHF. DNA of the CDR3: TGTGCCAGCAGCTTGGGAGGTATGGGTAATTCACCCCTCCACTTT. Using reference TRBV5-4 and TRBJ1-6 for the parts outside the CDR3, the full variable domain is ETGVTQSPTHLIKTRGQQVTLRCSSQSGHNTVSWYQQALGQGPQFIFQYYREEENGRGNFPPRFSGLQFPNYSSELNVNALELDDSALYLCASSLGGMGNSPLHFGNGTRLTVT.

CDR3 sequence: CASSFTGTEAYEQYF. As DNA, the CDR3 is TGCGCCAGCAGCTTTACCGGGACAGAAGCCTACGAGCAGTACTTC. The genes are TRBV5-1 and TRBJ2-7; 7 bases fit TRBD1. V lost 2 bases and J lost 2; bases outside the gene matches: 7. Germline V gene data show CDR1 as SGHRS and CDR2 as YFSETQ. CDR3 length equals 15 residues. The full variable domain, with the rest looked up from reference TRBV5-1 and TRBJ2-7, is KAGVTQTPRYLIKTRGQQVTLSCSPISGHRSVSWYQQTPGQGLQFLFEYFSETQRNKGNFPGRFSGRQFSNSRSEMNVSTLELGDSALYLCASSFTGTEAYEQYFGPGTRLTVT.

This sequence joins TRBV5-1 and TRBJ1-5, with 7 bases lining up with TRBD1. V gave up 4 bases and J gave up 2 bases; unmatched junction bases: 6. There are 15 residues in the CDR3. Germline V lookup: CDR1 SGHRS, CDR2 YFSETQ. CDR3 coding DNA: TGCGCCAGCAGCAAGGGGGCGCCGGGCAATCAGCCCCAGCATTTT. Protein sequence: CASSKGAPGNQPQHF.

The chain recombines TRBV6-5 with TRBJ2-7; maybe TRBD1 (5 bases). The CDR3 contains 14 residues. The germline V gene encodes CDR1 MNHEY and CDR2 SVGAGI. The V and J ends lost 4 bases and 0 bases respectively, with 10 bases between them. The CDR3 DNA reads TGTGCCAGCAGTTCCAGGGTAAGCTCCTACGAGCAGTACTTC. Amino acids: CASSSRVSSYEQYF.

This chain joins TRBV7-2 and TRBJ1-6; TRBD1 matches 8 bases. Germline values: CDR1 SGHTA, CDR2 FQGNSA. Trimming cost V 5 bases and J 6 bases; bases outside gene matches: 9. CDR3 size: 16 residues. The CDR3 loop is CASSLRTGNRNSPLHF. The DNA of the CDR3 is TGTGCCAGCAGCCTCCGGACAGGGAATCGTAATTCACCCCTCCACTTT.

V is TRBV6-5 and J is TRBJ2-7, with D possibly TRBD2 on 6 matching bases. This CDR3 region has 13 residues. Germline lookup yields CDR1 MNHEY and CDR2 SVGAGI. Trimming removed 10 bases from V and 3 bases from J, with 16 bases in between. The CDR3 DNA reads TGTGCCACCTTTGACGGGAGCGGCTACGAGCAGTACTTC. Translated: CATFDGSGYEQYF.

This clone came up once. V is TRBV10-3 and J is TRBJ2-3, with TRBD2 identical over 8 bases. The V gene's germline CDR1 is ENHRY and CDR2 SYGVKD. Trimming took 10 bases from V and 8 from J; bases not matched to a gene: 23. The CDR3 contains 17 residues. This chain's CDR3 is CATLDTQAGESFSTQYF. In DNA form, the CDR3 reads TGTGCCACTCTAGACACACAAGCGGGGGAGAGCTTCAGTACGCAGTATTTT.

The chain has TRBV29-1 and TRBJ2-1; D gene ambiguous. The CDR3 runs to 15 residues. Trimming pared 4 bases from V and 3 bases from J, leaving 16 bases between. The germline gives CDR1 SQVTM, CDR2 ANQGSEA. The DNA for the CDR3 is TGCAGCGTTGTAGCTGAGCTAAAAGGCTACAATGAGCAGTTCTTC. Translation gives CSVVAELKGYNEQFF.

This clone was seen more than once but under ten times. The chain joins TRBV4-2 to TRBJ1-6, with 7 bases identical to TRBD1. The trim removed 0 bases at V and 10 bases at J, leaving 6 bases unmatched. This CDR3 region has 15 residues. The germline CDR1 and CDR2 sequences are LGHNA and YNFKEQ. The CDR3 sequence is CASSQERQGGSPLHF. The DNA of the CDR3 is TGTGCCAGCAGCCAAGAACGACAGGGAGGCTCACCCCTCCACTTT.